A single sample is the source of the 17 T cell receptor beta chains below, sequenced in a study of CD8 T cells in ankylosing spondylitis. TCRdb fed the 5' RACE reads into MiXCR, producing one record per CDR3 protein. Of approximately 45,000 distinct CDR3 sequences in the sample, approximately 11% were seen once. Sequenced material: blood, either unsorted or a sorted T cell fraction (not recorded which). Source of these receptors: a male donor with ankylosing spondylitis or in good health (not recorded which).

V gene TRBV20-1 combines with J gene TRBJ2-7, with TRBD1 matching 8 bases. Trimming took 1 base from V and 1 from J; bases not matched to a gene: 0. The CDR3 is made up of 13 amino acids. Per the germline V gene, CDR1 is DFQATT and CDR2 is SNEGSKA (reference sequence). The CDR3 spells CSARGTGSYEQYF. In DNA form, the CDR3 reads TGCAGTGCTAGAGGGACAGGGTCCTACGAGCAGTACTTC.

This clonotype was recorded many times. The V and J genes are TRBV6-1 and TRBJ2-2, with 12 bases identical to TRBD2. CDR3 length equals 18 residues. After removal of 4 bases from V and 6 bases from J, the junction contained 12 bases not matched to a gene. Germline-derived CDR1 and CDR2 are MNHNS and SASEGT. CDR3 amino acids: CASSARLAGADLAGELFF. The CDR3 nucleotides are TGTGCCAGCAGTGCCCGACTAGCGGGGGCCGATCTCGCCGGGGAGCTGTTTTTT.

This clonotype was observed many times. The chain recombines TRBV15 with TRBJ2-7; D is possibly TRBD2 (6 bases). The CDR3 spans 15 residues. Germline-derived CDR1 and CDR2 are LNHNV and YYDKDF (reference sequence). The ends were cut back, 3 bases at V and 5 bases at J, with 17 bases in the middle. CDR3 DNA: TGTGCCACCAGCAGGGAGGGGTTTAAGTCGGACGAGCAGTACTTC. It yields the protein CATSREGFKSDEQYF.

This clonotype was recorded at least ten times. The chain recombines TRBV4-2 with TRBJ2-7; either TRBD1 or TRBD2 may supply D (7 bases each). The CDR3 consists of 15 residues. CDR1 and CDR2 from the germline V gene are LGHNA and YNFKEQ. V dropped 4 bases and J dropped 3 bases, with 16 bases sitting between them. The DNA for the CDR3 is TGTGCCAGCAGCCCAGGGGAGGGGGCGAGCTACGAGCAGTACTTC. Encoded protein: CASSPGEGASYEQYF.

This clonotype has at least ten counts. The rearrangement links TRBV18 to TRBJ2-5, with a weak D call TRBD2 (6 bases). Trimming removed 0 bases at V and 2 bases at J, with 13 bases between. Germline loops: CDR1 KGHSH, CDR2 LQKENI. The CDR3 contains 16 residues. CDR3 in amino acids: CASSPPGLRLQETQYF. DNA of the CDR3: TGTGCCAGCTCACCACCGGGACTCCGCCTACAAGAGACCCAGTACTTC.

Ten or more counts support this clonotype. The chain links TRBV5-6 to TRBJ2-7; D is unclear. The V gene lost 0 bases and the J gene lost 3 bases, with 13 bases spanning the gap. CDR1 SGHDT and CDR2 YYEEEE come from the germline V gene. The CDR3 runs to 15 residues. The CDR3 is CASSLEDWGLYEQYF. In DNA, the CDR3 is TGTGCCAGCAGCTTGGAAGATTGGGGTCTCTACGAGCAGTACTTC.

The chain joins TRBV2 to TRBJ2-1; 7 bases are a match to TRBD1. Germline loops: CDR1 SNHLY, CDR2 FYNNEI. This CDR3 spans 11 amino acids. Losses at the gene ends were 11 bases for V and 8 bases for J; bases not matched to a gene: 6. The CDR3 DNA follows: TGTGCCGGTCACAGGGGCGATGAGCAGTTCTTC. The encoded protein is CAGHRGDEQFF.

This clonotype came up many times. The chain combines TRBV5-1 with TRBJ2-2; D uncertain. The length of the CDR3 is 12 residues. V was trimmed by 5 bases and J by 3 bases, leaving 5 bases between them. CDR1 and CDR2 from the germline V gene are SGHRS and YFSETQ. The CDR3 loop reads CASSRDTGELFF. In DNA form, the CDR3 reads TGCGCCAGCAGTAGGGACACCGGGGAGCTGTTTTTT. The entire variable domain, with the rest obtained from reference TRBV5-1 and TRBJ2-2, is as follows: KAGVTQTPRYLIKTRGQQVTLSCSPISGHRSVSWYQQTPGQGLQFLFEYFSETQRNKGNFPGRFSGRQFSNSRSEMNVSTLELGDSALYLCASSRDTGELFFGEGSRLTVL.

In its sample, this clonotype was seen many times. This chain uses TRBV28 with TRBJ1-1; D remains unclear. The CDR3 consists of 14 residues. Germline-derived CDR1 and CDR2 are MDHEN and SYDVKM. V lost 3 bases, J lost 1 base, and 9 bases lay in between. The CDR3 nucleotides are TGTGCCAGCAGTTTTATGGGTAGGAACACTGAAGCTTTCTTT. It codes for CASSFMGRNTEAFF.

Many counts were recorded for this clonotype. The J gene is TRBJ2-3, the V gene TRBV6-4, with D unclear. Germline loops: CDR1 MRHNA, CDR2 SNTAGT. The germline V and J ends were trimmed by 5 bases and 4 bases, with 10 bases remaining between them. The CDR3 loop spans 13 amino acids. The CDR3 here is CASSLNRADTQYF. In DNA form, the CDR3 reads TGTGCCAGCAGTTTGAATAGGGCAGATACGCAGTATTTT.

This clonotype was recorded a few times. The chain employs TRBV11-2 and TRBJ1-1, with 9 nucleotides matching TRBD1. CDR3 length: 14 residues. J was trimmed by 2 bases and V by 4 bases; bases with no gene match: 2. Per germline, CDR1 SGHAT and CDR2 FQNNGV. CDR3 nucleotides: TGTGCCAGCAGCTACACAGGGGGCAACACTGAAGCTTTCTTT. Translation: CASSYTGGNTEAFF.

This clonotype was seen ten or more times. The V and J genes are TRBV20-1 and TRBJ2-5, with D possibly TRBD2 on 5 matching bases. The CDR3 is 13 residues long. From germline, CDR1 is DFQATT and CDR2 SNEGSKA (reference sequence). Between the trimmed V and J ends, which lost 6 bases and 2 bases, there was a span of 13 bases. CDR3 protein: CSAKLRGQETQYF. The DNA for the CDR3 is TGCAGTGCCAAACTACGCGGGCAAGAGACCCAGTACTTC.

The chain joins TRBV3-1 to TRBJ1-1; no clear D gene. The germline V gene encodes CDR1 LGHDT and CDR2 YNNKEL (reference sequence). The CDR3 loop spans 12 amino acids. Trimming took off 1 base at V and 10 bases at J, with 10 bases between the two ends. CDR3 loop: CASSQAGFSAFF. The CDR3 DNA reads TGTGCCAGCAGCCAAGCGGGGTTTTCAGCTTTCTTT. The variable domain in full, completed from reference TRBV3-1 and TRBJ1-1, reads DTAVSQTPKYLVTQMGNDKSIKCEQNLGHDTMYWYKQDSKKFLKIMFSYNNKELIINETVPNRFSPKSPDKAHLNLHINSLELGDSAVYFCASSQAGFSAFFGQGTRLTVV.

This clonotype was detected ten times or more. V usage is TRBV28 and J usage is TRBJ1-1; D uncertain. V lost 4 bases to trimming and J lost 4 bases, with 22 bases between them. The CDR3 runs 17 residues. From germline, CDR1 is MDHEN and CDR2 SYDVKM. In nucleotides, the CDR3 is TGTGCCAGCAGTTCTTTACTAAGCGGAGAGGTGAGCACTGAAGCTTTCTTT. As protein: CASSSLLSGEVSTEAFF.

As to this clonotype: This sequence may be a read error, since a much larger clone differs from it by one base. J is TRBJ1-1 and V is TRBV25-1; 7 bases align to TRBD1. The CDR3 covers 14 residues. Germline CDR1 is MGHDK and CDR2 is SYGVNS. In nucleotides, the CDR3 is TGTACCAGCAGTGATGGGTCAGGGGGGACTGAAGCTTTCTTT. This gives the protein CTSSDGSGGTEAFF.

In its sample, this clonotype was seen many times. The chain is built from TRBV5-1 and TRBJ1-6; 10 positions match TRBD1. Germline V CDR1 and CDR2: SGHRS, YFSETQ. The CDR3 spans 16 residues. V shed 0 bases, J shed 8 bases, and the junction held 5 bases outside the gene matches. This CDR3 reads CASSLEWTGGDSPLHF. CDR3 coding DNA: TGCGCCAGCAGCTTGGAGTGGACAGGGGGGGATTCACCCCTCCACTTT.

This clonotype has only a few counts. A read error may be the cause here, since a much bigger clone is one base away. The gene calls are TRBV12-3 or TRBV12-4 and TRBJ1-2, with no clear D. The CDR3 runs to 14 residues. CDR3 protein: CASSLSGNLYGYAF. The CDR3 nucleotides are TGTGCCAGCAGTTTATCAGGAAACCTCTATGGCTACGCCTTC.